These 29 T cell receptor beta chains share one sample of origin, sequenced in a study of PD-1 blockade in classical Hodgkin lymphoma. Each of the patients experienced relapse following autologous stem cell transplantation, and their brentuximab vedotin exposure differed. Repertoires were generated with immunoSEQ multiplex PCR, while TCRdb's copy carries only in-frame clones and drops some. The sample includes about 110,000 clones, 80% to 90% of them seen just once. The input for sequencing was peripheral blood mononuclear cells (PBMCs), taken before the second cycle of nivolumab. The source of these receptors is a human donor with classical Hodgkin lymphoma.

The rearrangement uses TRBV4-1 and TRBJ1-1, with TRBD1 matching 8 bases. There are 15 residues in the CDR3. Germline V lookup: CDR1 MGHRA, CDR2 YSYEKL. V gave up 4 bases and J gave up 4 bases; unmatched junction bases: 8. The DNA of the CDR3 is TGCGCCAGCAGCCCCTCTAAGGACAGGGCCACTGAAGCTTTCTTT. Its protein product is CASSPSKDRATEAFF.

By proportion, this clone is medium-sized. This chain uses TRBV25-1 with TRBJ2-7; 9 positions match TRBD1. The CDR3 is made up of 15 amino acids. Germline CDR1 MGHDK, CDR2 SYGVNS. V lost 4 bases to trimming and J lost 5 bases; unmatched junction nucleotides: 9. This CDR3 is CASSGRTGDPHEQYF. DNA for the CDR3: TGTGCCAGCAGTGGCAGGACAGGGGATCCCCACGAGCAGTACTTC.

This clone was found once. The V gene is TRBV5-1, the J gene TRBJ2-5; D perhaps matches TRBD2 (7 bases). This CDR3 contains 14 residues. With 4 bases removed from V and 1 base from J, the gap between germline ends came to 11 bases. Germline-derived CDR1 and CDR2 are SGHRS and YFSETQ. CDR3 residues: CASSPGGLQETQYF. CDR3 sequence (DNA): TGCGCCAGCAGCCCGGGGGGCCTCCAAGAGACCCAGTACTTC.

This rearrangement joins TRBV4-2 to TRBJ2-7; the D is unclear. The CDR3 has 14 residues. Germline lookup yields CDR1 LGHNA and CDR2 YNFKEQ. V shed 1 base and J shed 5 bases, with 12 bases lying between them. CDR3 nucleotide sequence: TGTGCCAGCAGCCAAGGCCTACCGCGGAACGAGCAGTACTTC. It specifies CASSQGLPRNEQYF.

The CDR3 loop is CASSLTGSDYGYTF. CDR3 in DNA: TGCGCCAGCAGCTTGACAGGGAGTGACTATGGCTACACCTTC. The chain has TRBV5-1 and TRBJ1-2; a possible D gene is TRBD1 (6 bases). V gave up 1 base and J gave up 3 bases, with 10 bases separating them. The CDR3 runs 14 residues. The germline CDR1 and CDR2 sequences are SGHRS and YFSETQ. The full variable domain, in which reference TRBV5-1 and TRBJ1-2 provide the parts outside the CDR3, is KAGVTQTPRYLIKTRGQQVTLSCSPISGHRSVSWYQQTPGQGLQFLFEYFSETQRNKGNFPGRFSGRQFSNSRSEMNVSTLELGDSALYLCASSLTGSDYGYTFGSGTRLTVV.

The chain carries TRBV19 and TRBJ1-2; 9 nucleotides agree with TRBD1. The ends lost 7 bases at V and 6 bases at J; junction bases unmatched: 9. CDR1 LNHDA and CDR2 SQIVND come from the germline V gene (reference sequence). The CDR3 runs to 14 residues. The CDR3 loop is CASNDRGTVDGYTF. The CDR3 region has the DNA TGTGCCAGTAATGACAGGGGGACGGTCGATGGCTACACCTTC.

As DNA, the CDR3 is TGTGCCACCAGCAGAGCCCTAGGACTAGCGGGAGGGCGGAACCCTCTAGAGCAGTACTTC. Translated: CATSRALGLAGGRNPLEQYF. This chain connects TRBV15 to TRBJ2-7; 15 bases align to TRBD2. With 1 base clipped from V and 7 bases from J, the junction kept 17 bases outside the gene matches. Germline V gives CDR1 LNHNV, CDR2 YYDKDF (reference sequence). The CDR3 sequence is 20 residues long.

This clone was seen only a few times. The chain links TRBV7-2 to TRBJ1-2; no firm D call. This CDR3 is 17 amino acids long. Deletions cut 3 bases from V and 4 bases from J, with 21 bases between. The germline V gene has CDR1 SGHTA and CDR2 FQGNSA. CDR3 region: CASSFTDHVVHGYGYTF. CDR3 DNA: TGTGCCAGCAGCTTTACGGACCACGTTGTCCACGGCTATGGCTACACCTTC. Looking up the rest from reference TRBV7-2 and TRBJ1-2 gives the full variable domain: GAGVSQSPSNKVTEKGKDVELRCDPISGHTALYWYRQSLGQGLEFLIYFQGNSAPDKSGLPSDRFSAERTGGSVSTLTIQRTQQEDSAVYLCASSFTDHVVHGYGYTFGSGTRLTVV.

With regard to this clone: Additional DNA sequences in this sample encode the identical CDR3. V and J are TRBV5-4 and TRBJ2-1, with 9 bases fitting TRBD2. The germline V gene has CDR1 SGHNT and CDR2 YYREEE (reference sequence). Losses at the gene ends were 2 bases for V and 0 bases for J; bases not matched to a gene: 3. The CDR3 is made up of 16 amino acids. CDR3 DNA sequence: TGTGCCAGCAGCTTAGCTAGCGGGGCCTCCTACAATGAGCAGTTCTTC. This translates into CASSLASGASYNEQFF. Based on the CDR3 plus reference TRBV5-4 and TRBJ2-1, the full variable domain is ETGVTQSPTHLIKTRGQQVTLRCSSQSGHNTVSWYQQALGQGPQFIFQYYREEENGRGNFPPRFSGLQFPNYSSELNVNALELDDSALYLCASSLASGASYNEQFFGPGTRLTVL.

The chain combines TRBV6-1 with TRBJ1-5; D is uncertain. Germline V gene sequence: CDR1 MNHNS, CDR2 SASEGT. V shed 8 bases and J shed 5 bases, with 13 bases lying between them. The CDR3 has 13 amino acids. The CDR3 nucleotides are TGTGCCAGCCCCCTAGACGGAGATCAGCCCCAGCATTTT. It translates to CASPLDGDQPQHF.

V gene TRBV19 combines with J gene TRBJ2-3; 8 nucleotides match TRBD2. CDR3 length: 15 amino acids. Germline CDR1 reads LNHDA; CDR2 reads SQIVND (reference sequence). With V trimmed by 5 bases and J by 2 bases, 6 bases remained unmatched. CDR3 sequence (DNA): TGTGCCAGTAGTCTATATAGCGGGACCACAGATACGCAGTATTTT. Translating gives CASSLYSGTTDTQYF.

The rearrangement links TRBV5-1 to TRBJ2-1, with D hard to call. V was clipped by 7 bases and J by 6 bases, with 11 bases between them. CDR1 and CDR2 from the germline V gene are SGHRS and YFSETQ. The CDR3 consists of 12 residues. The CDR3, as DNA: TGCGCCAGCCAAACTTCCCCCAATGAGCAGTTCTTC. This gives the protein CASQTSPNEQFF.

The J gene is TRBJ1-4, the V gene TRBV4-3; D is ambiguous. The V end was cut by 0 bases, the J end by 5 bases, with 7 bases between. From germline, CDR1 is LGHNA and CDR2 YSLEER. This CDR3 has 14 amino acids. CDR3 region: CASSQEPGNEKLFF. The CDR3 nucleotides read TGCGCCAGCAGCCAAGAACCCGGGAATGAAAAACTGTTTTTT.

The chain employs TRBV14 and TRBJ1-1, with D perhaps TRBD1 (6 bases). Germline V CDR1 and CDR2: SGHDN, FVKESK. Between the trimmed V and J ends, which lost 0 bases and 5 bases, there was a span of 19 bases. The CDR3 spans 17 residues. Here the CDR3 reads CASSQDPTGQGTTEAFF. CDR3 coding DNA: TGTGCCAGCAGCCAAGATCCCACGGGACAAGGGACGACTGAAGCTTTCTTT.

The gene calls are TRBV25-1 and TRBJ1-1; no clear D gene. Germline V gives CDR1 MGHDK, CDR2 SYGVNS. The length of the CDR3 is 10 residues. Trimming removed 4 bases from V and 12 bases from J, with 9 bases in between. The CDR3 nucleotides read TGTGCCAGCAGTGCGGTCACAACTTTCTTT. Its protein is CASSAVTTFF.

The chain links TRBV7-9 to TRBJ1-1; TRBD1 is a possible D gene (5 bases). CDR1 SEHNR and CDR2 FQNEAQ come from the germline V gene (reference sequence). The CDR3 covers 14 residues. The V and J ends lost 6 bases and 0 bases respectively, with 11 bases between them. In DNA, the CDR3 is TGTGCCAGCAGTCCTGACAGTGTGAACACTGAAGCTTTCTTT. Protein sequence: CASSPDSVNTEAFF.

The genes are TRBV25-1 and TRBJ2-1; possibly TRBD1 or TRBD2 for D (6 bases each). The CDR3 has 15 residues. The germline V and J ends were trimmed by 2 bases and 4 bases, with 12 bases remaining between them. In germline, CDR1 is MGHDK, CDR2 SYGVNS. CDR3 sequence: CASSETPGAYNEQFF. The CDR3 bases are TGTGCCAGCAGTGAAACCCCGGGGGCATACAATGAGCAGTTCTTC.

The chain carries TRBV7-9 and TRBJ1-4; 12 bases line up with TRBD1. CDR1 and CDR2 (germline): SEHNR, FQNEAQ (reference sequence). CDR3 length equals 18 residues. V shed 4 bases, J shed 7 bases, and the junction held 13 bases outside the gene matches. CDR3 nucleotides: TGTGCCAGCAGCTACCTTAAACCGGGACAGGGGGCGCGTGAAAAACTGTTTTTT. Translation: CASSYLKPGQGAREKLFF.

The CDR3 DNA sequence: TGTGCCTGGACCGATGTCAGAGGGAGGGAGTTCTTC. It yields the protein CAWTDVRGREFF. The V gene is TRBV30, the J gene TRBJ2-1; 7 bases fit TRBD2. The CDR3 is 12 residues long. J gave up 14 bases and V 4 bases, and 11 bases lay outside the gene matches. The V gene's germline CDR1 is GTSNPN and CDR2 SVGIG (reference sequence).

The V and J genes are TRBV4-3 and TRBJ2-1; TRBD1 matches at 10 bases. J gave up 4 bases and V 4 bases, and 7 bases lay outside the gene matches. The CDR3 length is 16 residues. Germline assignment: CDR1 LGHNA and CDR2 YSLEER. The CDR3 DNA sequence: TGCGCCAGCAGCCCGAAGGGGACAGGGGCTTACAATGAGCAGTTCTTC. Amino acids: CASSPKGTGAYNEQFF.

The V gene is TRBV5-2, the J gene TRBJ2-3. TRBV5-2 is annotated as a pseudogene. The CDR3 spans 16 residues. The CDR3 DNA follows: TGTGCCAGCAGCTTAGCTTCTAGTTGGGGGTCCGATACGCAGTATTTT. This encodes CASSLASSWGSDTQYF.

This clone came up a few times. The J gene is TRBJ1-1, the V gene TRBV5-4, with a possible D match to TRBD1 (6 bases). This CDR3 has 14 residues. V lost 4 bases and J lost 8, with 18 bases in between. Germline values: CDR1 SGHNT, CDR2 YYREEE (reference sequence). The CDR3, as DNA: TGTGCCAGCAGCCCAACGTGGCAGGGGAGGGAAGCTTTCTTT. Protein product: CASSPTWQGREAFF. The full variable domain, its missing parts supplied by reference TRBV5-4 and TRBJ1-1, is ETGVTQSPTHLIKTRGQQVTLRCSSQSGHNTVSWYQQALGQGPQFIFQYYREEENGRGNFPPRFSGLQFPNYSSELNVNALELDDSALYLCASSPTWQGREAFFGQGTRLTVV.

The chain links TRBV2 to TRBJ2-7; 8 nucleotides line up with TRBD2. Trimming cost V 6 bases and J 2 bases; bases outside gene matches: 9. The CDR3 runs to 15 residues. Per germline, CDR1 SNHLY and CDR2 FYNNEI. Here the CDR3 reads CASRVGLAQPYEQYF. Written as DNA, the CDR3 is TGTGCCAGCAGGGTAGGACTAGCTCAACCCTACGAGCAGTACTTC.

This clone was observed a single time. The rearrangement uses TRBV15 and TRBJ2-2, with TRBD1 identical over 8 bases. From germline, CDR1 is LNHNV and CDR2 YYDKDF (reference sequence). The CDR3 has 18 residues. Germline trimming cut 5 bases from V and 0 bases from J; bases unmatched to any gene: 11. The DNA of the CDR3 is TGTGCCACCAGCGGTCTTCCGGGACAGGCCTCGAACACCGGGGAGCTGTTTTTT. Translated: CATSGLPGQASNTGELFF.

The gene calls are TRBV6-5 and TRBJ2-5; possible D gene TRBD2, 5 bases. The CDR3 contains 15 residues. Per the germline V gene, CDR1 is MNHEY and CDR2 is SVGAGI. V lost 2 bases to trimming and J lost 2 bases, with 12 bases between them. The CDR3, as DNA: TGTGCCAGCAGTTACGTCGCGGGTCCTCAAGAGACCCAGTACTTC. This codes for CASSYVAGPQETQYF.

The chain employs TRBV6-4 and TRBJ2-1; D gene unclear. The CDR3 has 15 residues. Germline V gives CDR1 MRHNA, CDR2 SNTAGT. V gave up 4 bases and J gave up 0 bases, with 10 bases separating them. The CDR3 sequence: CASSAEESSYNEQFF. Written as DNA, the CDR3 is TGTGCCAGCAGTGCAGAAGAAAGCTCCTACAATGAGCAGTTCTTC.

CDR3 sequence reads: CASSLAEGVAKNIQYF. The CDR3 DNA reads as TGTGCCAGCAGCTTAGCTGAGGGGGTGGCCAAAAACATTCAGTACTTC. The rearrangement joins TRBV7-9 to TRBJ2-4, with D tentatively TRBD1 (6 bases). The CDR3 sequence is 16 residues long. Germline V gene sequence: CDR1 SEHNR, CDR2 FQNEAQ (reference sequence). V was shortened by 0 bases and J by 1 base, with 10 bases between the two germline ends.

The V call is TRBV5-1, the J call TRBJ1-1; 9 bases are shared with TRBD1. V gave up 5 bases and J gave up 1 base; unmatched junction bases: 9. Germline V lookup: CDR1 SGHRS, CDR2 YFSETQ. This CDR3 spans 16 amino acids. The CDR3 nucleotides are TGCGCCAGCAGTGGGACCAAACAGGGGGCGAACACTGAAGCTTTCTTT. Its protein is CASSGTKQGANTEAFF.

The CDR3 bases are TGTGCCAGTAGTATGGACCGGGTGGGACAATTCTTC. This encodes CASSMDRVGQFF. This sequence joins TRBV19 and TRBJ2-1, with a tentative D call TRBD1 (6 bases). The CDR3 has 12 residues. The V end was cut by 3 bases, the J end by 16 bases, with 16 bases between. Per the germline V gene, CDR1 is LNHDA and CDR2 is SQIVND (reference sequence).